The sequence of this TCR beta chain was determined in a study of OX40 agonist ivuxolimab in advanced cancers. On the study more broadly: Partial responses were achieved by three patients, of whom one had hepatocellular carcinoma and two had cutaneous melanoma.

Method: immunoSEQ multiplex PCR; TCRdb's copy keeps in-frame clones and lacks some. Of approximately 79,000 clones in the sample, about 85% were seen once. The CDR3 spans 14 residues. Trimming shortened V by 1 base and J by 0 bases, and 7 bases separated the two germline ends. Germline V gives CDR1 MNHNS, CDR2 SASEGT. The input for sequencing was CD4+ or CD8+ T cells sorted from blood, taken in a trial of the OX40 agonist ivuxolimab. V gene TRBV6-1 combines with J gene TRBJ2-7; possible D gene TRBD1, 6 bases. The clonotype comes from an adult with an advanced solid tumor such as melanoma, head and neck, liver or kidney cancer. DNA for the CDR3: TGTGCCAGCAGTGAAGGGACAGCCTCCTACGAGCAGTACTTC. Amino acid sequence: CASSEGTASYEQYF.